These 19 T cell receptor beta chains were all obtained from the same sample, sequenced in a study of T cell responses to AZD1222 COVID-19 vaccine (dated by TCRdb to the early 2020s). Library prep was done by the immunoSEQ multiplex PCR assay. Here the immuneACCESS table is served through TCRdb, limited to in-frame sequences with V and J called. Missing clones are a known gap in these copies; in checked studies unresolved V genes cover under half, and the rest lacks a known reason. The sample yields some 96,000 clones; approximately 90% were counted once. The ten largest account for less than 3.5% of the sample. According to the study, the label for this sample's time point signals: baseline before first vaccination. The material sequenced was peripheral blood, taken on day 0 of AZD1222 vaccination. Receptors originate from an adult in good health.

The chain is built from TRBV7-9 and TRBJ1-1; 10 bases agree with TRBD1. This CDR3 comprises 15 residues. From germline, CDR1 is SEHNR and CDR2 FQNEAQ (reference sequence). V lost 5 bases, J lost 7 bases, and 10 bases stayed unmatched. Here the CDR3 DNA reads TGTGCCAGCAGCCTCTTGACAGGGGGCAAGTTTGAAGCTTTCTTT. As protein: CASSLLTGGKFEAFF.

This chain joins TRBV7-9 and TRBJ1-2; 8 nucleotides match TRBD1. Looked up from germline, CDR1 is SEHNR and CDR2 is FQNEAQ (reference sequence). The CDR3 has 13 amino acids. J lost 4 bases, V lost 5 bases, and 3 bases had no gene match. CDR3 loop: CASSGQGGYGYTF. In DNA, the CDR3 is TGTGCCAGCAGCGGACAGGGCGGCTATGGCTACACCTTC.

The V and J genes are TRBV5-1 and TRBJ2-7, with a possible D match to TRBD2 (6 bases). Between the trimmed V and J ends, which lost 2 bases and 5 bases, there was a span of 26 bases. This CDR3 region has 18 residues. CDR1 is SGHRS and CDR2 is YFSETQ in the germline V gene. The CDR3: CASSLRKLGVRENHEQYF. CDR3 coding DNA: TGCGCCAGCAGCTTACGAAAACTGGGAGTCCGGGAGAACCACGAGCAGTACTTC.

The chain links TRBV7-9 to TRBJ2-5, with D unclear. CDR1 SEHNR and CDR2 FQNEAQ come from the germline V gene (reference sequence). V lost 5 bases and J 5 bases, leaving 12 bases between the germline ends. The CDR3 has 13 amino acids. In DNA form, the CDR3 reads TGTGCCAGCAGCATCGTTGGTAGGGAGACCCAGTACTTC. This translates into CASSIVGRETQYF.

This clone was detected once. The rearrangement links TRBV24-1 to TRBJ2-2; D is possibly TRBD2 (6 bases). Looked up from germline, CDR1 is KGHDR and CDR2 is SFDVKD. The CDR3 runs 15 residues. Trimming cost V 4 bases and J 5 bases, with 13 bases left between them. The CDR3 reads CATSDHGRETGELFF. The CDR3, as DNA: TGTGCCACCAGTGACCACGGGAGAGAGACCGGGGAGCTGTTTTTT.

The V and J genes are TRBV29-1 and TRBJ1-1; a possible D gene is TRBD1 (6 bases). Germline CDR1 reads SQVTM; CDR2 reads ANQGSEA. The CDR3 consists of 14 residues. V dropped 4 bases and J dropped 3 bases, with 15 bases sitting between them. CDR3 protein: CSVGGTPAHTEAFF. The CDR3 bases are TGCAGCGTTGGGGGGACACCGGCGCACACTGAAGCTTTCTTT.

The CDR3 loop reads CASSERRRQGNTEAFF. CDR3 coding DNA: TGCGCCAGCAGTGAGCGGAGGCGCCAGGGGAACACTGAAGCTTTCTTT. The V gene is TRBV10-1, the J gene TRBJ1-1; tentatively, D is TRBD1 (5 bases). Germline V gene data show CDR1 as WNHNN and CDR2 as SYGVQD (reference sequence). The CDR3 loop spans 16 amino acids. V shed 2 bases and J shed 1 base, with 14 bases lying between them.

V and J are TRBV5-1 and TRBJ1-3; the D gene is possibly TRBD1 (6 bases). The V end was cut by 2 bases, the J end by 0 bases, with 9 bases between. The CDR3 is 15 amino acids. Germline CDR1 reads SGHRS; CDR2 reads YFSETQ. The CDR3 loop reads CASSLTGISGNTIYF. CDR3 nucleotide sequence: TGCGCCAGCAGCTTAACAGGGATCTCTGGAAACACCATATATTTT.

Note on this clone: The sample holds other DNA sequences that translate to the same CDR3. The rearrangement links TRBV24-1 to TRBJ2-5, with D unresolved. V dropped 5 bases and J dropped 4 bases, with 4 bases sitting between them. Germline CDR1 KGHDR, CDR2 SFDVKD. This CDR3 is 11 amino acids long. The CDR3 loop is CATSGGETQYF. DNA for the CDR3: TGTGCCACCAGTGGAGGAGAGACCCAGTACTTC.

V usage is TRBV5-4 and J usage is TRBJ2-4; tentative D call: TRBD2 (5 bases). Deletions cut 0 bases from V and 10 bases from J, with 17 bases between. Germline V gene lookup returns CDR1 SGHNT and CDR2 YYREEE (reference sequence). This CDR3 has 15 amino acids. The CDR3 DNA reads TGTGCCAGCAGCTTGGGAGAGGGCAGGTGGGATATTCAGTACTTC. Translated, it gives CASSLGEGRWDIQYF. Full variable domain (outside the CDR3, taken from reference TRBV5-4 and TRBJ2-4): ETGVTQSPTHLIKTRGQQVTLRCSSQSGHNTVSWYQQALGQGPQFIFQYYREEENGRGNFPPRFSGLQFPNYSSELNVNALELDDSALYLCASSLGEGRWDIQYFGAGTRLSVL.

This sequence joins TRBV7-9 and TRBJ1-6, with TRBD1 as a possible D gene (6 bases). The V end lost 0 bases, the J end lost 10 bases, and 10 bases lay between the germline ends. Germline V CDR1 and CDR2: SEHNR, FQNEAQ (reference sequence). This CDR3 is built from 14 residues. The DNA for the CDR3 is TGTGCCAGCAGCTTAGCAGGGGGGGGGTCACCCCTCCACTTT. It yields the protein CASSLAGGGSPLHF.

The chain combines TRBV28 with TRBJ1-3; D is undetermined. The CDR3 totals 13 residues. Trimming removed 3 bases at V and 2 bases at J, with 5 bases between. CDR1 is MDHEN and CDR2 is SYDVKM in the germline V gene. The CDR3 spells CASSFGPGNTIYF. The CDR3 DNA reads TGTGCCAGCAGTTTTGGTCCTGGAAACACCATATATTTT.

The chain is built from TRBV5-1 and TRBJ1-6; 9 positions agree with TRBD1. This CDR3 is built from 16 residues. Germline CDR1 and CDR2: SGHRS and YFSETQ. V trimming: 0 bases; J trimming: 9 bases; junction bases outside the gene matches: 7. The chain's CDR3 is CASSLETGGVSSPLHF. CDR3 DNA: TGCGCCAGCAGCTTGGAAACAGGGGGCGTTAGTTCACCCCTCCACTTT.

The V gene is TRBV5-6, the J gene TRBJ1-3; tentative D call: TRBD1 (5 bases). V was cut by 0 bases and J by 8 bases, with 12 bases left in between. This CDR3 is 14 amino acids long. Germline CDR1 reads SGHDT; CDR2 reads YYEEEE. CDR3 DNA sequence: TGTGCCAGCAGCTTGGCCTTCAGAGGGGACACCATATATTTT. Its translation: CASSLAFRGDTIYF.

The rearrangement uses TRBV15 and TRBJ2-6; TRBD1 or TRBD2 may be the D gene (5 bases each). The V gene lost 6 bases and the J gene lost 1 base, with 13 bases spanning the gap. CDR1 and CDR2 (germline): LNHNV, YYDKDF (reference sequence). The CDR3 spans 16 residues. Here the CDR3 DNA reads TGTGCCACCAGGCCGGGACGGCTATCTGGGGCCAACGTCCTGACTTTC. This sequence encodes CATRPGRLSGANVLTF.

This chain connects TRBV5-6 to TRBJ1-3; 7 bases map to TRBD1. The V gene's germline CDR1 is SGHDT and CDR2 YYEEEE. This CDR3 is 16 amino acids long. V lost 4 bases and J lost 1; bases outside the gene matches: 8. CDR3 loop: CASSLRQGPSGNTIYF. The CDR3 DNA follows: TGTGCCAGCAGCCTACGACAGGGCCCTTCTGGAAACACCATATATTTT. The entire variable domain, with the rest obtained from reference TRBV5-6 and TRBJ1-3, is as follows: DAGVTQSPTHLIKTRGQQVTLRCSPKSGHDTVSWYQQALGQGPQFIFQYYEEEERQRGNFPDRFSGHQFPNYSSELNVNALLLGDSALYLCASSLRQGPSGNTIYFGEGSWLTVV.

To note about this clone: An end of the junction differs from the germline gene, which may be a read error. CDR3 protein: CASSIEGANEKLFF. The DNA for the CDR3 is TGTGCCAGCAGTATAGAGGGGGCTAATGAAAAACTGTTTTTT. The chain recombines TRBV19 with TRBJ1-4, with a weak D call TRBD1 (6 bases). In germline, CDR1 is LNHDA, CDR2 SQIVND (reference sequence). The CDR3 covers 14 residues. Full variable domain (remainder filled in from reference TRBV19 and TRBJ1-4): DGGITQSPKYLFRKEGQNVTLSCEQNLNHDAMYWYRQDPGQGLRLIYYSQIVNDFQKGDIAEGYSVSREKKESFPLTVTSAQKNPTAFYLCASSIEGANEKLFFGSGTQLSVL.

The chain carries TRBV5-1 and TRBJ2-1; 8 bases are a match to TRBD2. The germline gives CDR1 SGHRS, CDR2 YFSETQ. The V and J ends lost 3 bases and 3 bases, in that order; junction bases with no gene match: 8. The CDR3 totals 16 residues. The CDR3 nucleotides read TGCGCCAGCAGCTCCGGGACTAGTTATTTCTACAATGAGCAGTTCTTC. It codes for CASSSGTSYFYNEQFF.

This chain uses TRBV3-1 (or the pseudogene TRBV3-2) with TRBJ1-2; 10 nucleotides align to TRBD1. The CDR3 consists of 13 residues. V was pared by 3 bases and J by 8 bases, with 3 bases of the junction left unmatched. Per the germline V gene, CDR1 is LGHDT and CDR2 is YNNKEL (reference sequence). The CDR3 region is CASSQTGGEGYTF. CDR3 nucleotides: TGTGCCAGCAGCCAGACAGGGGGCGAAGGCTACACCTTC.